This T cell receptor (beta chain) was retrieved from a study of CD4 T cells in relation to SARS-CoV-2 and coronaviruses. V was clipped by 4 bases and J by 0 bases, with 13 bases between them. The CDR3 length is 17 residues. The germline gives CDR1 SNHLY, CDR2 FYNNEI. Uncultured naive and memory CD4+ T cells supplied DNA for deep TCR-beta sequencing. Here immunoSEQ multiplex PCR was the method, and the copy in TCRdb shows in-frame clones only, minus some. This table holds roughly 61,000 clones, about nine tenths found once. Unexposed donor CD4+ T cells date from about 2010-2018, before the COVID-19 pandemic.

The source is a human donor in good health. The chain combines TRBV2 with TRBJ2-6; the D gene is possibly TRBD1 (6 bases). Input material: memory CD4+ T cells from PBMCs. The CDR3 DNA reads TGTGCCAGCAGTGGACAGGCGTTATCCTCTGGGGCCAACGTCCTGACTTTC. Translated, it gives CASSGQALSSGANVLTF.